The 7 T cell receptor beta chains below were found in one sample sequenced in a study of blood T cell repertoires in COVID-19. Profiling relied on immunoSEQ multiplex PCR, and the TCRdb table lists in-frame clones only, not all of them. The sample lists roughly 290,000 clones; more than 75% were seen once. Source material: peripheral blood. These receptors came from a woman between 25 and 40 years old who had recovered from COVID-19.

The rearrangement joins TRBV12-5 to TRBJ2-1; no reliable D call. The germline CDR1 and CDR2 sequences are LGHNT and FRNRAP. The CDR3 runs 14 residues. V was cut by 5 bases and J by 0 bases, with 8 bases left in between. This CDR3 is CASGIGSSYNEQFF. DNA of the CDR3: TGTGCTAGTGGTATCGGTAGCTCCTACAATGAGCAGTTCTTC. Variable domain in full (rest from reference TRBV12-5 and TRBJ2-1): DARVTQTPRHKVTEMGQEVTMRCQPILGHNTVFWYRQTMMQGLELLAYFRNRAPLDDSGMPKDRFSAEMPDATLATLKIQPSEPRDSAVYFCASGIGSSYNEQFFGPGTRLTVL.

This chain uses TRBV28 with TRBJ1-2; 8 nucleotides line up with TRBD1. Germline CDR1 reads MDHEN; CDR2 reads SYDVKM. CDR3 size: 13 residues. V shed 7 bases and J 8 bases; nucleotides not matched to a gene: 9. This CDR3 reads CASKQQGAGGYTF. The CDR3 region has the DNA TGTGCCAGCAAGCAGCAGGGGGCTGGAGGCTACACCTTC.

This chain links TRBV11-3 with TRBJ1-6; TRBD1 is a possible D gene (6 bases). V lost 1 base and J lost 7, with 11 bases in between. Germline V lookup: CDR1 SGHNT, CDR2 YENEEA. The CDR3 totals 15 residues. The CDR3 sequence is CASSLGTAPNSPLHF. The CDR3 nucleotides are TGTGCCAGCAGCTTAGGGACAGCGCCGAATTCACCCCTCCACTTT.

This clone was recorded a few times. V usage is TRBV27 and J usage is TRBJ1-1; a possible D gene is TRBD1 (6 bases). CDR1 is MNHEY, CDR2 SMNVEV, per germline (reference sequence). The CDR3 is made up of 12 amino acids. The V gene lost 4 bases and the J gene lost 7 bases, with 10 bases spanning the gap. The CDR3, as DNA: TGTGCCAGCAGTTACACAGGGAATGAAGCTTTCTTT. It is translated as CASSYTGNEAFF.

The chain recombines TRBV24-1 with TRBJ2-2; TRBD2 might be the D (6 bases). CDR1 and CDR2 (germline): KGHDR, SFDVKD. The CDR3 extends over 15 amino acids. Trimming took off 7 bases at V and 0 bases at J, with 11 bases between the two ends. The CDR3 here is CATSPGLSNTGELFF. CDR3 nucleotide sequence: TGTGCCACCAGCCCGGGACTTTCGAACACCGGGGAGCTGTTTTTT.

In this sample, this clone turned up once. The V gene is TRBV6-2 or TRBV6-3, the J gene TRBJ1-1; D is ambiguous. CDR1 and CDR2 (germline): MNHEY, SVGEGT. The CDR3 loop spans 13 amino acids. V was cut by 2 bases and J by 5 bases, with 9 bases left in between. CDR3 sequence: CASSYVAGTEAFF. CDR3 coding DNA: TGTGCCAGCAGTTACGTCGCGGGGACTGAAGCTTTCTTT.

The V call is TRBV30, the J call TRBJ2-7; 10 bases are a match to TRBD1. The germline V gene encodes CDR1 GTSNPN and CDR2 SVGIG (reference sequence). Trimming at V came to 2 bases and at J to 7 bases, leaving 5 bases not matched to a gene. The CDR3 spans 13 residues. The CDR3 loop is CAWSLTGGEEQYF. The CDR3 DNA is TGTGCCTGGAGTCTGACAGGGGGCGAAGAGCAGTACTTC.